This T cell receptor (beta chain) is from a study of T-cell memory formation after mild COVID-19. On the study more broadly: Largely donor-specific TCR clusters were found.

As to this clonotype: Its antigen is not identified.

TCRdb itself ran the 5' RACE reads through MiXCR, one entry per CDR3 protein. The sample consists of some 300,000 distinct CDR3 sequences, approximately 19% of them appearing once. Study results and limitations: CD4+ contracting clones lay mainly in CM and EM, CD8+ ones in EMRA.

The CDR3 contains 13 residues. CDR1 SEHNR and CDR2 FQNEAQ come from the germline V gene (reference sequence). Trimming removed 10 bases from V and 1 base from J, with 13 bases in between. This receptor was obtained from a man younger than 30 who had mild COVID-19 (a few samples of this study predate the infection). Cell type and time point are not known. Sequencing was performed on PBMCs or a T cell subset sorted from them (not recorded which). The chain recombines TRBV7-9 with TRBJ2-5; maybe TRBD1 (6 bases). The CDR3 loop is CATHRVGQETQYF. The DNA of the CDR3 is TGTGCCACTCACAGGGTCGGCCAAGAGACCCAGTACTTC.